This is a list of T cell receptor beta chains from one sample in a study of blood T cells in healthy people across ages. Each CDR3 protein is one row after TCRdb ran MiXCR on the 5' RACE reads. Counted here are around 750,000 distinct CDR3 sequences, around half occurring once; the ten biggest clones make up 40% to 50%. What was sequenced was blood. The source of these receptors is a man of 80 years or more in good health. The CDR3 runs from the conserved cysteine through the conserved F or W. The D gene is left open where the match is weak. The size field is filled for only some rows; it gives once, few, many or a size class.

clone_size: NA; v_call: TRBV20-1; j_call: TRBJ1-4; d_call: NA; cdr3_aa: CSARPSLGAYEKLFF; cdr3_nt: TGCAGTGCTAGACCAAGCCTCGGGGCATATGAAAAACTGTTTTTT
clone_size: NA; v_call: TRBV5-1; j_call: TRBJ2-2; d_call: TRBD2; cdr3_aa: CASSLEQSSGNNTGELFF; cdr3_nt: TGCGCCAGCAGCTTGGAACAGTCTAGCGGGAACAACACCGGGGAGCTGTTTTTT
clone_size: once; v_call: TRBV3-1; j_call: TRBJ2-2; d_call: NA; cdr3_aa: CASSQGGGDSTGELFF; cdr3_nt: TGTGCCAGCAGCCAAGGAGGGGGTGACTCCACCGGGGAGCTGTTTTTT
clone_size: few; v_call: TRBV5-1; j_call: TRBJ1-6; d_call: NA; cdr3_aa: CASRGVSSYNSPLHF; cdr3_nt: TGCGCCAGCAGAGGAGTAAGCTCCTATAATTCACCCCTCCACTTT
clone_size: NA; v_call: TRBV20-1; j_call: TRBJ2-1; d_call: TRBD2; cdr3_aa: CSARVPLAGNNEQFF; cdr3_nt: TGCAGTGCTAGAGTACCCCTAGCGGGAAACAATGAGCAGTTCTTC
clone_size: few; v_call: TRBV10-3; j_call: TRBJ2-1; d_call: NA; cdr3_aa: CAISESGPREQFF; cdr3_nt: TGTGCCATCAGTGAGTCTGGACCTAGGGAGCAGTTCTTC
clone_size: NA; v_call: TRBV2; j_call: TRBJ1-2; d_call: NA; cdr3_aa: CACSEAQSTNYGYTF; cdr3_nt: TGTGCCTGCAGTGAGGCACAATCAACTAACTATGGCTACACCTTC
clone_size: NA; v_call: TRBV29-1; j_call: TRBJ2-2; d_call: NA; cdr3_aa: CSVHRDTGELFF; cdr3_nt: TGCAGCGTTCACAGGGACACCGGGGAGCTGTTTTTT
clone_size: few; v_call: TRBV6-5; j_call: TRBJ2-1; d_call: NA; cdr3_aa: CASSYGLDREQFF; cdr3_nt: TGTGCCAGCAGTTACGGCCTCGACCGGGAGCAGTTCTTC
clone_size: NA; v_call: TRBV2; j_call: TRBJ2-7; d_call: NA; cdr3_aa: CASRTPLGVRTYEQYF; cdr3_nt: TGTGCCAGCAGAACACCCTTGGGGGTTCGCACCTACGAGCAGTACTTC
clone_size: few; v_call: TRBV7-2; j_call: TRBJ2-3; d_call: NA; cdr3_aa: CASSLPPRTDTQYF; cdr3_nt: TGTGCCAGCAGCCTCCCCCCCCGGACAGATACGCAGTATTTT
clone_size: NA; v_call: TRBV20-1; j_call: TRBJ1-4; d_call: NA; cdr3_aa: CSARAGSAGSNEKLFF; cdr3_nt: TGCAGTGCTAGAGCAGGGTCAGCGGGGTCTAATGAAAAACTGTTTTTT
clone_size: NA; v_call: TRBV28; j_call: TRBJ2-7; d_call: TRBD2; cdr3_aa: CASKAGGIYEQYF; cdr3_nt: TGTGCCAGCAAAGCGGGAGGGATCTACGAGCAGTACTTC
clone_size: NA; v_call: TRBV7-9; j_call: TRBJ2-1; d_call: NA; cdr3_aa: CASSWDLSYNEQFF; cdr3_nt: TGTGCCAGCAGCTGGGACCTCTCCTACAATGAGCAGTTCTTC
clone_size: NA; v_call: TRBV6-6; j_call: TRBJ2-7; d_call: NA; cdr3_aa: CASSLRRQSYEQYF; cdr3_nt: TGTGCCAGCAGTCTCCGACGACAGAGCTACGAGCAGTACTTC
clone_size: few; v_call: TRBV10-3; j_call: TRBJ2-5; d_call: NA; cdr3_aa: CAISESLAGETQYF; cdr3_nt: TGTGCCATCAGTGAGAGTTTGGCGGGGGAGACCCAGTACTTC
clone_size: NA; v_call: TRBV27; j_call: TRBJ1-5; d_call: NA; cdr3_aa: CASSVAGVGQPQHF; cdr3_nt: TGTGCCAGCAGTGTTGCAGGGGTGGGTCAGCCCCAGCATTTT
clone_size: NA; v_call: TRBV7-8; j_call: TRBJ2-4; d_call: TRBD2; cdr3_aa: CASSLARPGLAGGPRAKNIQYF; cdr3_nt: TGTGCCAGCAGCTTAGCTCGTCCCGGACTAGCGGGAGGGCCTCGAGCCAAAAACATTCAGTACTTC
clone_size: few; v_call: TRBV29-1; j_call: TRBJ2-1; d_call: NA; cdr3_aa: CSVLGTPWSNEQFF; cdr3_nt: TGCAGCGTCCTTGGGACTCCCTGGAGCAATGAGCAGTTCTTC
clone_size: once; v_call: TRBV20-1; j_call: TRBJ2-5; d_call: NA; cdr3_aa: CSADHLTQETQYF; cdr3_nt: TGCAGTGCTGATCACTTGACCCAAGAGACCCAGTACTTC
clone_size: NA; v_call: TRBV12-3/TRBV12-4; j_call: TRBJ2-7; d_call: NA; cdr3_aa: CASSAPGPHEQYF; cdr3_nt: TGTGCCAGTAGTGCCCCGGGCCCACACGAGCAGTACTTC
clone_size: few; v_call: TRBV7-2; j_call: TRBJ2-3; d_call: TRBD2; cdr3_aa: CASSLRREIGLAGGSTQYF; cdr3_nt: TGTGCCAGCAGCTTAAGGCGGGAAATCGGACTAGCGGGGGGGAGTACGCAGTATTTT
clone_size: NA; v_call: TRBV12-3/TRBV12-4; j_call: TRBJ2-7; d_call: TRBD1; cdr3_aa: CASSLRGLSNEQYF; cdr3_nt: TGTGCCAGCAGTCTCAGGGGGCTCTCTAACGAGCAGTACTTC
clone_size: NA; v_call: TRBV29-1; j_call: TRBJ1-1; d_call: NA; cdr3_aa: CSVLRTMNTEAFF; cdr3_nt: TGCAGCGTTCTTAGGACAATGAACACTGAAGCTTTCTTT
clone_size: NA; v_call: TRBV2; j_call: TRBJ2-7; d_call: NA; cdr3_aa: CASKVFDEQYF; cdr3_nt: TGTGCCAGCAAGGTGTTCGACGAGCAGTACTTC